This TCR beta chain emerged from a study of Tregs in tolerant kidney transplant recipients. The CDR3 runs to 12 residues. Deletions cut 8 bases from V and 7 bases from J, with 15 bases between. The V gene's germline CDR1 is WSHSY and CDR2 SAAADI. The repertoire was sequenced with immunoSEQ multiplex PCR; TCRdb's copy has only in-frame clones and lacks some. In the table there are about 46,000 clones, 91% of which are singletons. The sample was Tregs from blood. The chain is built from TRBV10-2 and TRBJ2-7; D is perhaps TRBD1 (6 bases). This TCR was recovered from a human donor in good health. The CDR3 region has the DNA TGCGCCAGCCGAGGGGGATGGAGGGAGCAGTACTTC. Amino acid sequence: CASRGGWREQYF.